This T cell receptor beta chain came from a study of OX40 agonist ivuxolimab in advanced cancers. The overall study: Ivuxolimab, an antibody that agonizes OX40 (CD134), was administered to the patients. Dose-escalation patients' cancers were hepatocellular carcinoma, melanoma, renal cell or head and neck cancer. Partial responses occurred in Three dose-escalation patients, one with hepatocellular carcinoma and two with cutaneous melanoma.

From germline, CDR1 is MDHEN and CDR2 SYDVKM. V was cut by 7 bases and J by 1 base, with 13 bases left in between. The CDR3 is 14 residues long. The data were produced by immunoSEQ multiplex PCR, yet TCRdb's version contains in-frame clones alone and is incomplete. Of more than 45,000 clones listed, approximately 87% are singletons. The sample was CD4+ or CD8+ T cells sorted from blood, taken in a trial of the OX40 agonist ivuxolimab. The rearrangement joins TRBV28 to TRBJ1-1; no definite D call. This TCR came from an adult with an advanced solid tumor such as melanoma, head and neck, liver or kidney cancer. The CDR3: CASITPGRNTEAFF. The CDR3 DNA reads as TGTGCCAGCATCACTCCAGGACGGAACACTGAAGCTTTCTTT. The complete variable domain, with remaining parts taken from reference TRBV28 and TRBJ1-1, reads DVKVTQSSRYLVKRTGEKVFLECVQDMDHENMFWYRQDPGLGLRLIYFSYDVKMKEKGDIPEGYSVSREKKERFSLILESASTNQTSMYLCASITPGRNTEAFFGQGTRLTVV.